The 4 T cell receptor beta chains presented below share a single source sample, sequenced in a study of CD8 T cells in ankylosing spondylitis (TCRdb year 2017). Library preparation used 5' RACE. TCRdb lists the instrument as Illumina HiSeq 2500. The raw public reads went through TCRdb reprocessing: fastp at Q25, MiXCR clone calling, in-frame beta chains kept. CDR3 protein sequences are deduplicated, and each keeps its most common genes and DNA. The table for this sample lists approximately 400,000 distinct CDR3 sequences; roughly a quarter of them were counted only once. 0.85% to 1% of the sample belongs to the ten largest clones. No antigen has been assigned to these receptors. Broader findings and caveats from the paper: Blood from ankylosing spondylitis patients appeared to be characterized by a TCR beta motif composed of under 10 highly homologous amino acid variants.

Sequencing was done on a sample of blood, either unsorted or a sorted T cell fraction (not recorded which). These receptors all come from a male donor with ankylosing spondylitis.

The chain combines TRBV29-1 with TRBJ2-5; 10 nucleotides match TRBD1. Losses at the gene ends were 6 bases for V and 3 bases for J; bases not matched to a gene: 7. The CDR3 runs to 14 residues. The germline V gene encodes CDR1 SQVTM and CDR2 ANQGSEA. Here the CDR3 DNA reads TGCAGCGTAAACGGGGACAGGGGAAAAGAGACCCAGTACTTC. Encoded protein: CSVNGDRGKETQYF.

This clonotype was seen a handful of times. V usage is TRBV4-2 and J usage is TRBJ1-5, with D unclear. The CDR3 is 14 residues long. Germline loops: CDR1 LGHNA, CDR2 YNFKEQ. The ends were cut back, 0 bases at V and 5 bases at J, with 8 bases in the middle. The CDR3 loop reads CASSQDRSYQPQHF. The CDR3 DNA reads as TGTGCCAGCAGCCAAGATCGGAGTTATCAGCCCCAGCATTTT.

V and J are TRBV6-1 and TRBJ1-6; 8 bases match TRBD1. V trimming: 6 bases; J trimming: 6 bases; junction bases outside the gene matches: 10. Per germline, CDR1 MNHNS and CDR2 SASEGT. The CDR3 consists of 16 residues. The DNA for the CDR3 is TGTGCCAGCAGCCCGACAGGGGCGATCGGTAATTCACCCCTCCACTTT. This encodes CASSPTGAIGNSPLHF.

The rearrangement links TRBV5-6 to TRBJ2-7, with D maybe TRBD1 (5 bases). From germline, CDR1 is SGHDT and CDR2 YYEEEE. CDR3 length equals 15 residues. V was cut by 0 bases and J by 0 bases, with 10 bases left in between. The CDR3 reads CASSLASGISYEQYF. CDR3 in DNA: TGTGCCAGCAGCTTGGCCTCAGGGATCTCCTACGAGCAGTACTTC.